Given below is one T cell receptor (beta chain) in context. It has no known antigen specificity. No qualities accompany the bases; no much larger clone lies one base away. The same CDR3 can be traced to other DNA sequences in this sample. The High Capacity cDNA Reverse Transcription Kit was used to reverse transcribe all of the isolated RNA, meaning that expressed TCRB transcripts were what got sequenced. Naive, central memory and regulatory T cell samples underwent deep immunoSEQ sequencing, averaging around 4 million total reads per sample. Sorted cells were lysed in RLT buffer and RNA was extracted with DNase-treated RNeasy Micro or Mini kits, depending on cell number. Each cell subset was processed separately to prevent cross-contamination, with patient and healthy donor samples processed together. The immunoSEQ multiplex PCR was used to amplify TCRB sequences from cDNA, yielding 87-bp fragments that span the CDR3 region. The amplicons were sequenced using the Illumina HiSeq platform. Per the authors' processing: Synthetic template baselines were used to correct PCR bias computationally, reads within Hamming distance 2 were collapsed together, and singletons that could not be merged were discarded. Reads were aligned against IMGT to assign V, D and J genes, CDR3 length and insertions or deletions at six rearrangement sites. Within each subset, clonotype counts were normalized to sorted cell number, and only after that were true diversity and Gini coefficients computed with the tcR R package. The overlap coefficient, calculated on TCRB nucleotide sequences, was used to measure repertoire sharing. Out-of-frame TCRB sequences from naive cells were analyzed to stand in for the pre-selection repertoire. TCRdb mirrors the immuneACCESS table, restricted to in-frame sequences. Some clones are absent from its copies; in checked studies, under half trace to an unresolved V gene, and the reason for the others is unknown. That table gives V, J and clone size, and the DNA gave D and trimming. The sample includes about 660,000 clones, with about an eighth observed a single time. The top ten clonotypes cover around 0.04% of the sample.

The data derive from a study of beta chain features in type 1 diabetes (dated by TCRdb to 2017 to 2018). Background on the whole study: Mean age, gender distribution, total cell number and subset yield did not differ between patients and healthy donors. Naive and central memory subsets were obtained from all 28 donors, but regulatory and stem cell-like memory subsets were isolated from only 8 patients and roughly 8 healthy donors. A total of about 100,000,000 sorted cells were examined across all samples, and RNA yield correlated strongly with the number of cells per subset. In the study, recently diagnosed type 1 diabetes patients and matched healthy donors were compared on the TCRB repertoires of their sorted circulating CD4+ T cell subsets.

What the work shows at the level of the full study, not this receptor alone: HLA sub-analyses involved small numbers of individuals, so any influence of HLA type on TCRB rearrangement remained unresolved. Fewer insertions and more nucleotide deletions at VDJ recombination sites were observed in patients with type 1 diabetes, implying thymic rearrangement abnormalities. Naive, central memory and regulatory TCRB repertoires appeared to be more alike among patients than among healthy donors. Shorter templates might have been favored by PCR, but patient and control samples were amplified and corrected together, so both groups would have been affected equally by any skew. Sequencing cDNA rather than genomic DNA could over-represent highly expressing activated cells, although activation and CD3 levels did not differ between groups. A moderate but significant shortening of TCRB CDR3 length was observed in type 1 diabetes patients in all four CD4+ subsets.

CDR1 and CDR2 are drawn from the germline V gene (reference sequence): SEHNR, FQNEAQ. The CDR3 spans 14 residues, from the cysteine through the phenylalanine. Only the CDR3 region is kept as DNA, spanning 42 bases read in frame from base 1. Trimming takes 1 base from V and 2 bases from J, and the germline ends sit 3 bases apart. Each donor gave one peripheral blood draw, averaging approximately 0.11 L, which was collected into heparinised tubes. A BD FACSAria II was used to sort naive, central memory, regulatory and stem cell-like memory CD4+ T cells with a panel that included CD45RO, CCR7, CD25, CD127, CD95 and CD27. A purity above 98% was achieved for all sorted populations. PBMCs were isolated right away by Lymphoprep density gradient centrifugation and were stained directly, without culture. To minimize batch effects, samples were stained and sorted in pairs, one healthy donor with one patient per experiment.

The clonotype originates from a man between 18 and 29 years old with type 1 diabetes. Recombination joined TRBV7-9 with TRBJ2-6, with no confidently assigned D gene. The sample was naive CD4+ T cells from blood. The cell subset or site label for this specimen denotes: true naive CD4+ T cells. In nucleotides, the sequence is TGTGCCAGCAGCTTAGATCCTGGGGCCAACGTCCTGACTTTC. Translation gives CASSLDPGANVLTF. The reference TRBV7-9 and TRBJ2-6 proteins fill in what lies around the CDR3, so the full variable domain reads DTGVSQNPRHKITKRGQNVTFRCDPISEHNRLYWYRQTLGQGPEFLTYFQNEAQLEKSRLLSDRFSAERPKGSFSTLEIQRTEQGDSAMYLCASSLDPGANVLTFGAGSRLTVL.